A selection of T cell receptor beta chains follows, all from one sample in a study of cytomegalovirus exposure and HLA in healthy donors. Only in-frame clones appear in the TCRdb table, and some are missing; sequencing was by immunoSEQ multiplex PCR. The sample includes some 150,000 clones, 79% seen only once; the top ten take under 8%. The source material was PBMCs. These receptors all stem from a middle-aged man in good health and CMV-seropositive. CDR3s include the opening cysteine and the closing phenylalanine or tryptophan. The D gene is left open where the match is weak. Clone size, where shown, is once, few, many, or a class for clones that have expanded.

abundance,d_gene,v_gene,j_gene,CDR3aa,CDR3nt
.,.,TRBV5-1,TRBJ2-1,CASSLSGFSYNEQFF,TGCGCCAGCAGCTTGAGCGGGTTCTCCTACAATGAGCAGTTCTTC
.,TRBD1,TRBV11-2,TRBJ2-7,CASRWPGQGGSEQYF,TGTGCCAGCAGATGGCCGGGACAGGGAGGCTCCGAGCAGTACTTC
few,TRBD1,TRBV6-4,TRBJ2-3,CASSPRGRLADTQYF,TGTGCCAGCAGCCCCAGGGGGCGTTTGGCAGATACGCAGTATTTT
.,TRBD1,TRBV11-2,TRBJ1-6,CASSLVFGQGDHNSPLHF,TGTGCCAGCAGCTTAGTATTCGGACAGGGGGATCATAATTCACCCCTCCACTTT
.,TRBD2,TRBV28,TRBJ2-7,CASRTGGYEQYF,TGTGCCAGCAGGACGGGGGGCTACGAGCAGTACTTC
.,.,TRBV20-1,TRBJ1-1,CSASEECEAFF,TGCAGTGCCTCAGAGGAGTGTGAAGCTTTCTTT
.,TRBD1,TRBV28,TRBJ1-4,CASSSGQRNEKLFF,TGTGCCAGCAGCTCGGGACAGAGAAATGAAAAACTGTTTTTT
.,.,TRBV12-1,TRBJ1-1,CASSFFSRGPEAFF,TGTGCCAGCAGCTTTTTCAGCAGGGGGCCTGAAGCTTTCTTT
.,TRBD2,TRBV6-5,TRBJ2-7,CASSLVGGRGSYEQYF,TGTGCCAGCAGTTTAGTCGGCGGGAGGGGGTCCTACGAGCAGTACTTC
.,TRBD1,TRBV5-1,TRBJ1-2,CASSPAGQAPYGYTF,TGCGCCAGCAGCCCTGCGGGACAGGCACCCTATGGCTACACCTTC
once,.,TRBV6-5,TRBJ1-2,CASSYSGSGGYTF,TGTGCCAGCAGTTATTCGGGAAGTGGTGGCTACACCTTC
once,.,TRBV5-1,TRBJ1-4,CASSLRQNNEKLFF,TGCGCCAGCAGCTTGAGACAGAATAATGAAAAACTGTTTTTT
.,.,TRBV2,TRBJ2-7,CASNPQGAYEQYF,TGTGCCAGCAACCCACAGGGAGCCTACGAGCAGTACTTC
.,.,TRBV28,TRBJ2-2,CASRGQGYTGELFF,TGTGCCAGCAGAGGTCAGGGATACACCGGGGAGCTGTTTTTT
.,TRBD1,TRBV10-2,TRBJ2-7,CASSRTGGNEQYF,TGCGCCAGCAGCCGGACAGGGGGCAACGAGCAGTACTTC
.,.,TRBV5-1,TRBJ2-7,CASSLPGLEQYF,TGCGCCAGCAGCTTGCCAGGCCTCGAGCAGTACTTC
.,TRBD1,TRBV4-2,TRBJ1-2,CASSQLGGEGYTF,TGTGCCAGCAGCCAACTAGGGGGCGAGGGCTACACCTTC
once,TRBD1,TRBV7-3,TRBJ2-1,CASSSWDRGQHEQFF,TGTGCCAGCAGCTCGTGGGACAGGGGACAGCATGAGCAGTTCTTC
.,.,TRBV5-1,TRBJ1-2,CASSMGTFNYGYTF,TGCGCCAGCAGCATGGGGACTTTTAACTATGGCTACACCTTC
medium-sized,.,TRBV29-1,TRBJ2-3,CSVERGKRDTQYF,TGCAGCGTTGAAAGGGGGAAGAGGGATACGCAGTATTTT
.,.,TRBV5-1,TRBJ1-2,CASSAQTGPYGYTF,TGCGCCAGCAGCGCTCAAACCGGTCCCTATGGCTACACCTTC
.,.,TRBV27,TRBJ2-1,CASTYGTHNEQFF,TGTGCCAGCACCTACGGGACACACAATGAGCAGTTCTTC
few,.,TRBV28,TRBJ2-6,CASSSPAGANVLTF,TGTGCCAGCAGTTCGCCGGCTGGGGCCAACGTCCTGACTTTC
.,TRBD2,TRBV5-1,TRBJ2-1,CASSPGTSGRMSYNEQFF,TGCGCCAGCAGCCCGGGGACTAGCGGGAGGATGTCCTACAATGAGCAGTTCTTC
once,.,TRBV2,TRBJ1-1,CASRAGLDTEAFF,TGTGCCAGCAGAGCCGGACTCGACACTGAAGCTTTCTTT
few,TRBD2,TRBV6-4,TRBJ2-3,CASSEGSGSDTQYF,TGTGCCAGCAGTGAAGGTAGCGGGAGTGATACGCAGTATTTT
.,TRBD2,TRBV28,TRBJ2-1,CASGLAGEYEQFF,TGTGCCAGCGGACTAGCGGGAGAGTATGAGCAGTTCTTC
once,.,TRBV5-8,TRBJ2-5,CASSSSLATQYF,TGTGCCAGCAGCTCCTCCCTAGCGACCCAGTACTTC
.,.,TRBV7-9,TRBJ1-1,CSSSSPAGAEAFF,TGTTCCAGCAGCTCCCCGGCCGGGGCTGAAGCTTTCTTT
.,TRBD2,TRBV4-1,TRBJ2-7,CASSQASGGQPEPEQYF,TGCGCCAGCAGCCAAGCCTCGGGAGGGCAACCCGAACCCGAGCAGTACTTC
.,TRBD2,TRBV5-1,TRBJ2-1,CASRWGPSGRAGNEQFF,TGCGCCAGCAGGTGGGGCCCTAGCGGGAGGGCCGGAAATGAGCAGTTCTTC
.,.,TRBV9,TRBJ1-5,CASSVSGLSNQPQHF,TGTGCCAGCAGCGTCTCGGGGTTAAGCAATCAGCCCCAGCATTTT
.,TRBD2,TRBV10-1,TRBJ2-3,CASSRTSGTDTQYF,TGCGCCAGCAGCCGGACTAGCGGCACAGATACGCAGTATTTT
.,.,TRBV5-1,TRBJ2-4,CASSSPGLMRYF,TGCGCCAGCAGCAGCCCGGGTCTCATGAGGTACTTC
.,TRBD1,TRBV6-5,TRBJ1-6,CASSSTGNSPLHF,TGTGCCAGCAGTTCGACAGGGAATTCACCCCTCCACTTT
.,TRBD1,TRBV5-4,TRBJ2-7,CASSPSRQGAYDEQYF,TGTGCCAGCAGCCCTTCCAGACAGGGGGCTTACGACGAGCAGTACTTC
.,TRBD2,TRBV19,TRBJ2-2,CASSITASGGTGELFF,TGTGCCAGTAGTATAACCGCTAGCGGGGGAACCGGGGAGCTGTTTTTT
.,.,TRBV2,TRBJ2-3,CASSAGRDTQYF,TGTGCCAGCAGTGCAGGCAGAGATACGCAGTATTTT
.,TRBD1,TRBV18,TRBJ1-4,CASSLQRGLNEKLFF,TGTGCCAGCTCATTACAGAGGGGGCTTAATGAAAAACTGTTTTTT
.,TRBD1,TRBV11-2,TRBJ1-1,CASSLDRETEAFF,TGTGCCAGCAGCCTCGACAGGGAAACTGAAGCTTTCTTT
.,TRBD1,TRBV27,TRBJ1-1,CASSFLHPGTGDTEAFF,TGTGCCAGCAGTTTTTTGCACCCCGGGACAGGGGACACTGAAGCTTTCTTT
.,.,TRBV19,TRBJ1-1,CASSIGALNTEAFF,TGTGCCAGTAGTATAGGAGCCTTGAACACTGAAGCTTTCTTT
.,.,TRBV5-4,TRBJ2-2,CASSLDPGAYTGELFF,TGTGCCAGCAGTCTGGACCCAGGGGCTTACACCGGGGAGCTGTTTTTT
.,.,TRBV27,TRBJ2-1,CASSALSGVGYYNEQFF,TGTGCCAGCAGTGCCCTTAGCGGAGTTGGATACTACAATGAGCAGTTCTTC
.,.,TRBV7-8,TRBJ1-2,CASSLVVRGNYGYTF,TGTGCCAGCAGCTTAGTTGTGCGGGGGAACTATGGCTACACCTTC
.,TRBD1,TRBV5-1,TRBJ2-2,CASSLKGQGNTGELFF,TGCGCCAGTAGCTTAAAAGGACAGGGTAACACCGGGGAGCTGTTTTTT
.,TRBD1,TRBV7-8,TRBJ1-2,CASSAGRLNRDRGRSGYGYTF,TGTGCCAGCAGCGCAGGCCGGTTGAACCGGGACAGGGGGCGTTCTGGCTATGGCTACACCTTC
.,TRBD2,TRBV27,TRBJ2-1,CASSLWAGGPYEQFF,TGTGCCAGCAGTTTATGGGCGGGAGGGCCATATGAGCAGTTCTTC
.,TRBD2,TRBV28,TRBJ2-7,CASSFRNRASGRGYEQYF,TGTGCCAGCAGTTTTAGGAACAGGGCTAGCGGGAGGGGCTACGAGCAGTACTTC
.,.,TRBV7-3,TRBJ2-6,CASSTTGTGANVLTF,TGTGCCAGCAGCACCACAGGTACTGGGGCCAACGTCCTGACTTTC